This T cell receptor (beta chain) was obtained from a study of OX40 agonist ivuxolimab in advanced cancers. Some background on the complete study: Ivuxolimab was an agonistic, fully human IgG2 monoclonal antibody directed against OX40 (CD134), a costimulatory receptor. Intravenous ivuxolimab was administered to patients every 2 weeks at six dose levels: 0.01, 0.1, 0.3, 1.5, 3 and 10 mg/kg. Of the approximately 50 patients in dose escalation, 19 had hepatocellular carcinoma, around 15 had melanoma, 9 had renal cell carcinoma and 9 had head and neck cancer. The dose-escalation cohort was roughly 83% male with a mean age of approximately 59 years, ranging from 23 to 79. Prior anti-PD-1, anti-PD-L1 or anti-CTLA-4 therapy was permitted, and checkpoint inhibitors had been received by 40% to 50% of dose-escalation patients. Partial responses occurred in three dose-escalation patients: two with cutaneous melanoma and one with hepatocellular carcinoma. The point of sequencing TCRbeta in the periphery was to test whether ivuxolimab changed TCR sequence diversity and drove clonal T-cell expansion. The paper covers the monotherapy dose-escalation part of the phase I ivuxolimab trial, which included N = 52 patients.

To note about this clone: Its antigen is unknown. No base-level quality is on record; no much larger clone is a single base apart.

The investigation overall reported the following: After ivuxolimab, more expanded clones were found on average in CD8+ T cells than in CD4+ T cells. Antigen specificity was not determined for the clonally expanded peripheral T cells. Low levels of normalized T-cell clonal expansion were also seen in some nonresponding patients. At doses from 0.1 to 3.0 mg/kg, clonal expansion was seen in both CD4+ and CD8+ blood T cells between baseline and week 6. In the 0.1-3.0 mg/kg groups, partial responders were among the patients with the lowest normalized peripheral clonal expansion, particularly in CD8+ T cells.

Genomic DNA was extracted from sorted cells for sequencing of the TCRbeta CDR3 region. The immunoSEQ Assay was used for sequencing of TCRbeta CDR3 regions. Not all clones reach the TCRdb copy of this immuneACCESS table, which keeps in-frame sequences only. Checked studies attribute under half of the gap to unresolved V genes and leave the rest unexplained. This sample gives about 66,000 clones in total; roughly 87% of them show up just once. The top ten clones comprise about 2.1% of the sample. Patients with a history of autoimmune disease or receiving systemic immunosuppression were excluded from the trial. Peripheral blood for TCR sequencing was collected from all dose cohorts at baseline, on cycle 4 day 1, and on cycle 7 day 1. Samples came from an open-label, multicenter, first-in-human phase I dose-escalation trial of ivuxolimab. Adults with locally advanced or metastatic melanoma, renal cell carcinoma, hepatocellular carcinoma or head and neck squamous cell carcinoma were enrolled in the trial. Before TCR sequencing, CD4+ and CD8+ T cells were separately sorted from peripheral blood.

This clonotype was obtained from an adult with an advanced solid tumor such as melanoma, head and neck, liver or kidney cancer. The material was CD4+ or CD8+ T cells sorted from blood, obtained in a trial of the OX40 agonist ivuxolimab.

CDR3 region: CASTTLEGDEGYTF. The sequence in DNA is TGTGCCAGCACCACGCTCGAGGGAGATGAGGGCTACACCTTC. Recombination linked TRBV28 to TRBJ1-2; the D gene cannot be named for sure. CDR1 and CDR2 are read off the germline V gene as MDHEN and SYDVKM. The junction shows trimming of 7 bases on V and 8 bases on J, plus 20 bases between the germline ends. The CDR3, cysteine through phenylalanine, is 14 amino acids long. Here the CDR3 DNA is all that survives: 42 bases in frame from base 1.